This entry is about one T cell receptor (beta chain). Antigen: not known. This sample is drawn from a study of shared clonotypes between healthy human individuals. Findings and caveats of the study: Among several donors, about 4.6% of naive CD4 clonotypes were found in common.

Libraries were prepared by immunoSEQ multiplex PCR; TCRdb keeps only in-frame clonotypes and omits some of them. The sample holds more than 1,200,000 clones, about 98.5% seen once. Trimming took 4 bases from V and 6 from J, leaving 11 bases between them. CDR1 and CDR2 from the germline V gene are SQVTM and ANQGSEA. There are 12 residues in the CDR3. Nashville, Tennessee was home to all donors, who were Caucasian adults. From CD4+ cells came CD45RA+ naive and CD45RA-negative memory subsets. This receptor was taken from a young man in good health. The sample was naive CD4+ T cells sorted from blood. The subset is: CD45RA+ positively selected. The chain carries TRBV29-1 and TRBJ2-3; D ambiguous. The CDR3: CSVVGVVDTQYF. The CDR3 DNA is TGCAGCGTTGTTGGGGTGGTCGATACGCAGTATTTT.